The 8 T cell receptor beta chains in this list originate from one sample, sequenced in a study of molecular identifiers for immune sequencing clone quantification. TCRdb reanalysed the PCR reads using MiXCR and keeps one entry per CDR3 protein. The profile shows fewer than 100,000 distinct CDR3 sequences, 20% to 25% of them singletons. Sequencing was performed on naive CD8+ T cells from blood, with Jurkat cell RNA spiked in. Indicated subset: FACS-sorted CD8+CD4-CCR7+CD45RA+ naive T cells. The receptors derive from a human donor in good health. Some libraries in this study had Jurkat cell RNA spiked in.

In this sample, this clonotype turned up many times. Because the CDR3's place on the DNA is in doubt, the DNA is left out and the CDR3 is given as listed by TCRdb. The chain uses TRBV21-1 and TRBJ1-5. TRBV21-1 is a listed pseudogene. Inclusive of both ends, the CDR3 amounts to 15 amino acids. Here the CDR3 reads CASSKVGSGNQPQHF.

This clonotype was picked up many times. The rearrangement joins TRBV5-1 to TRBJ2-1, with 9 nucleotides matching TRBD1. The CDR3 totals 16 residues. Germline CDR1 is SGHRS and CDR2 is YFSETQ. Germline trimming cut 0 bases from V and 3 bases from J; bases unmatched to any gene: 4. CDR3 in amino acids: CASSLARDRDYNEQFF. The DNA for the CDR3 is TGCGCCAGCAGCTTGGCAAGGGACAGGGACTACAATGAGCAGTTCTTC.

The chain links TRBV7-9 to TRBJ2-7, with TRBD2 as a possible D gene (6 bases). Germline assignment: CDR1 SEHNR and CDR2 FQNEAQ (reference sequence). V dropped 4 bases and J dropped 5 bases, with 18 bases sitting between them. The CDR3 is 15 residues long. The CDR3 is CASSSGLAAGNEQYF. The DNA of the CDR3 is TGTGCCAGCAGCTCTGGACTTGCCGCGGGAAACGAGCAGTACTTC.

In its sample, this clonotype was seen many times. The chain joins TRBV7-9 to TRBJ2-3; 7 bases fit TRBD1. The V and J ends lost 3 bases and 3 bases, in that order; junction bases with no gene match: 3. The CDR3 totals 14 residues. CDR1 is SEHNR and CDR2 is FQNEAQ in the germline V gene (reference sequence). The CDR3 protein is CASSFGRGTDTQYF. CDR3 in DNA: TGTGCCAGCAGCTTCGGCAGGGGGACAGATACGCAGTATTTT. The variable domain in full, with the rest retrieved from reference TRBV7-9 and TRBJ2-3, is DTGVSQNPRHKITKRGQNVTFRCDPISEHNRLYWYRQTLGQGPEFLTYFQNEAQLEKSRLLSDRFSAERPKGSFSTLEIQRTEQGDSAMYLCASSFGRGTDTQYFGPGTRLTVL.

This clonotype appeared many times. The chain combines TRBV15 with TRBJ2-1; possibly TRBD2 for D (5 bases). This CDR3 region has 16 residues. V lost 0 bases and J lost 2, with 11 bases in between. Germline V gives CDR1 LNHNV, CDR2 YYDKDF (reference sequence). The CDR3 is CATSRDSAGPYNEQFF. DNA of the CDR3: TGTGCCACCAGCAGAGATTCTGCGGGTCCCTACAATGAGCAGTTCTTC.

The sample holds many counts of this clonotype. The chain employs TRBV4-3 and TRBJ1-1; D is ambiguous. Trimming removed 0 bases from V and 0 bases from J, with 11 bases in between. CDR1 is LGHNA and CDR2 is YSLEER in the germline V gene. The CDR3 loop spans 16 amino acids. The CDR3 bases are TGCGCCAGCAGCCAAGATTTCCACTCATTGAACACTGAAGCTTTCTTT. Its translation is CASSQDFHSLNTEAFF.

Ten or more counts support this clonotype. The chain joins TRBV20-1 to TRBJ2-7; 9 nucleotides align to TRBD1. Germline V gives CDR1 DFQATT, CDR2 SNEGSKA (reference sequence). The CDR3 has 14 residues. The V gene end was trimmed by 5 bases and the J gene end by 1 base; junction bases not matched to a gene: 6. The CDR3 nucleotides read TGCAGTGCTTGGACCGGGACAGGGTCCTACGAGCAGTACTTC. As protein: CSAWTGTGSYEQYF.

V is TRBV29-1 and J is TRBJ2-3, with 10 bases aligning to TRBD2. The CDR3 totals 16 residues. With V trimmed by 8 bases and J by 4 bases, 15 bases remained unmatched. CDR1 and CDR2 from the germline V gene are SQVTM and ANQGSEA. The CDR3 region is CSITTGTSGVSDTQYF. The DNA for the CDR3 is TGCAGCATTACGACGGGTACTAGCGGGGTTTCAGATACGCAGTATTTT.